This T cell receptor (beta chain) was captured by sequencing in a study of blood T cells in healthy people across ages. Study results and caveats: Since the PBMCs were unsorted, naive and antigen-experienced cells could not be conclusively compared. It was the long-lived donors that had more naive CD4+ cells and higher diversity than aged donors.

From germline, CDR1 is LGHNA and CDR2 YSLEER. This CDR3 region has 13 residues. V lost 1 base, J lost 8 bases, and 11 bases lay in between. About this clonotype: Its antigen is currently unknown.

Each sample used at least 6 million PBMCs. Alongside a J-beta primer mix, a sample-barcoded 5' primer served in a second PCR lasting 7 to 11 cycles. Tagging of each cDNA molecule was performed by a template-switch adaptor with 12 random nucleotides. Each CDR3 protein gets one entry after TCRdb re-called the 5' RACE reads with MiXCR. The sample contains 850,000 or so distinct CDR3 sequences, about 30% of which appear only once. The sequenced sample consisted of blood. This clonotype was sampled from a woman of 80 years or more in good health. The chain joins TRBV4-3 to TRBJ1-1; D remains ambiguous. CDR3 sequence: CASSQVVNIEAFF. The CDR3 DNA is TGCGCCAGCAGCCAAGTCGTAAATATCGAAGCTTTCTTT.